The clone carrying this TCR beta chain was recorded once. Its specificity is unknown. Losses at the gene ends were 4 bases for V and 3 bases for J; bases not matched to a gene: 9. CDR3 size: 15 residues. CDR1 is SGDLS and CDR2 is YYNGEE in the germline V gene. The source of the sample is a study of cytomegalovirus exposure and HLA in healthy donors. The study ran its PCR with 60 Vbeta and 13 Jbeta primers. Profiling relied on immunoSEQ multiplex PCR, and the TCRdb table lists in-frame clones only, not all of them. Among about 140,000 clones listed, more than 60% were seen once. Notes on the study in general: The study recorded over 150 TCR beta chains that were cytomegalovirus-associated. A later analysis found TCR association rates differed by HLA locus, highest for DRB1 and lowest for HLA-C. The study found most TCR sequences rare, yet found some public TCRs in many donors. Relative to equally common others, HLA-associated TCR beta chains showed greater clonal expansion in a later analysis.

Specimen: PBMCs. V usage is TRBV9 and J usage is TRBJ2-7; 8 positions match TRBD1. This TCR came from a male donor in good health and CMV-seronegative. The CDR3 DNA sequence: TGTGCCAGCAGCCCGTCGGACAGGGCTTACTACGAGCAGTACTTC. It translates to CASSPSDRAYYEQYF. Full variable domain (outside the CDR3, taken from reference TRBV9 and TRBJ2-7): DSGVTQTPKHLITATGQRVTLRCSPRSGDLSVYWYQQSLDQGLQFLIQYYNGEERAKGNILERFSAQQFPDLHSELNLSSLELGDSALYFCASSPSDRAYYEQYFGPGTRLTVT.